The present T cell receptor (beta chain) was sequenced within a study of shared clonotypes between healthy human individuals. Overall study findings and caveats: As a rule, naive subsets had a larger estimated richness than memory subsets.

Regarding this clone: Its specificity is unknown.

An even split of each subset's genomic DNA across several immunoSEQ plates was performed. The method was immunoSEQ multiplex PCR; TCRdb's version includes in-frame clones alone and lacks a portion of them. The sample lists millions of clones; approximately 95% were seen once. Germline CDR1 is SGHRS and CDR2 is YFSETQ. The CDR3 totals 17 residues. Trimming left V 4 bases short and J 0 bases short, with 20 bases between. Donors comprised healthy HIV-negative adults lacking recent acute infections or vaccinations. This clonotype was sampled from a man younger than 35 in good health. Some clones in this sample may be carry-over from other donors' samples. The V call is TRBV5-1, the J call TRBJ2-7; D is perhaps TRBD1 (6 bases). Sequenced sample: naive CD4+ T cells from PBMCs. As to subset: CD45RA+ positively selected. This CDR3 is CASSPITGSGLSYEQYF. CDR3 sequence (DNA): TGCGCCAGCAGCCCGATTACAGGGTCAGGGCTCTCCTACGAGCAGTACTTC.